This is a list of T cell receptor beta chains from one sample in a study of blood T cells in healthy people across ages. TCRdb analysed the 5' RACE reads with MiXCR anew, one entry per CDR3 protein. The sample has roughly 730,000 distinct CDR3 sequences; 45% to 70% are singletons. Sequencing was performed on blood. The receptor set was obtained from a man aged 35 to 55 in good health. CDR3s include the opening cysteine and the closing phenylalanine or tryptophan. The order of the fields is J gene, clone size, D gene, V gene, CDR3 DNA, CDR3 protein. D genes are given only for firm matches. Size tells how often a clone was seen (once, few, many) or the class of an expanded clone, and some rows leave it out.

TRBJ2-7 . TRBD2 TRBV5-4 TGTGCCAGCAGCCCGGGGACTAGCGGTTTCTCCTACGAGCAGTACTTC CASSPGTSGFSYEQYF
TRBJ2-7 . TRBD1 TRBV12-3/TRBV12-4 TGTGCCAGCAATTCTAACAGGGGTGGCGAGCAGTACTTC CASNSNRGGEQYF
TRBJ2-2 few TRBD1 TRBV28 TGTGCCAGCAGTTTCCCTCAGATTAAGGACAGGGTTCAGTCGGACACCGGGGAGCTGTTTTTT CASSFPQIKDRVQSDTGELFF
TRBJ2-7 . TRBD2 TRBV27 TGTGCCAGCACTCAGCGGGGCTCCTACGAGCAGTACTTC CASTQRGSYEQYF
TRBJ2-3 . TRBD2 TRBV11-2 TGTGCCAGCAGCTTAGATCGAGGGACTAGCGGCCCCCAACGGCCCCCAGATACGCAGTATTTT CASSLDRGTSGPQRPPDTQYF
TRBJ1-4 . . TRBV10-3 TGTGCCATCACTTCTTTGGCCGGGGAAAAACTGTTTTTT CAITSLAGEKLFF
TRBJ2-7 few . TRBV4-3 TGCGCCAGCAGCCAAGATCTTGGCGTCTCAGGGGAGCAGTACTTC CASSQDLGVSGEQYF
TRBJ2-5 . . TRBV4-2 TGTGCCAGCAGCTTGACCTACGATCAGTACTTC CASSLTYDQYF
TRBJ2-7 . . TRBV7-8 TGTGCCAGCAGCTTAGACCCCGCGGACTACGAGCAGTACTTC CASSLDPADYEQYF
TRBJ2-5 . . TRBV10-2 TGCGCCAGCAGTTCCCCCGGACTGGCCAGAGGGGAGACCCAGTACTTC CASSSPGLARGETQYF
TRBJ1-4 . TRBD1 TRBV6-5 TGTGCCAGCAGTTACTCGAAGGCCAGGGGGCGGGAAAAACTGTTTTTT CASSYSKARGREKLFF
TRBJ2-1 . . TRBV6-5 TGTGCCAGCAGTTACTCCGTTCGGGGTATGGATGAGCAGTTCTTC CASSYSVRGMDEQFF
TRBJ2-3 . TRBD2 TRBV5-5 TGTGCCAGCAGCCGAGGACTAGCGGGCTTCACAGATACGCAGTATTTT CASSRGLAGFTDTQYF
TRBJ2-1 . TRBD1 TRBV4-2 TGTGCCAGCAGCCAAGATAGCGGGACAGGGGACAATGAGCAGTTCTTC CASSQDSGTGDNEQFF
TRBJ2-6 . TRBD2 TRBV12-3/TRBV12-4 TGTGCCAGCAGGAACCGGGAGGCACAGTGGGGGGCCAACGTCCTGACTTTC CASRNREAQWGANVLTF
TRBJ1-1 . TRBD1 TRBV3-1 TGTGCCAGCACTAAAGGGACAGTCACTGAAGCTTTCTTT CASTKGTVTEAFF
TRBJ1-1 . TRBD1 TRBV20-1 TGCAGTGCGATTCAGGGGACAGGGGACACTGAAGCTTTCTTT CSAIQGTGDTEAFF
TRBJ1-1 . TRBD1 TRBV7-2 TGTGCCAGCAGCTTAGCGCGATACGGACAGGGGAAACATGAAGCTTTCTTT CASSLARYGQGKHEAFF
TRBJ2-1 . . TRBV7-2 TGTGCCAGCAGCCGACAAGGGTCCGCCTACAATGAGCAGTTCTTC CASSRQGSAYNEQFF
TRBJ1-5 . TRBD1 TRBV7-9 TGTGCCAGCAGCGCCCAGGGGGTAGGGGATCAGCCCCAGCATTTT CASSAQGVGDQPQHF
TRBJ2-1 . TRBD2 TRBV9 TGTGCCAGCAGCACCGGGACTAGCGGGAGGTGCACTGAGCAGTTCTTC CASSTGTSGRCTEQFF
TRBJ2-3 . . TRBV28 TGTGCCAGCAGTCCCCGGTCCGATTACGATACGCAGTATTTT CASSPRSDYDTQYF
TRBJ2-5 . TRBD2 TRBV6-1 TGTGCCAGCAGTGAAGCGGGCGGGGGCCAAGAGACCCAGTACTTC CASSEAGGGQETQYF
TRBJ1-5 . . TRBV7-2 TGTGCCAGCAGCGCGGACGACTCGGTATTTCGGCCCCAGCATTTT CASSADDSVFRPQHF
TRBJ2-4 . TRBD1 TRBV15 TGTGCCACCAGCAGAGGGGGGACAGGAGAAAACATTCAGTACTTC CATSRGGTGENIQYF
TRBJ2-7 . . TRBV20-1 TGCAGTGCTAGAAACCCTACAGGATACGAGCAGTACTTC CSARNPTGYEQYF
TRBJ2-1 . . TRBV20-1 TGCAGTGTACACGACTACAATGAGCAGTTCTTC CSVHDYNEQFF
TRBJ2-5 . TRBD1 TRBV30 TGTGCCTGGAGTGTACTGAAGGGGGCCGGGGAGACCCAGTACTTC CAWSVLKGAGETQYF
TRBJ2-2 few . TRBV2 TGTGCCAGCAGTAAGGGGAACACCGGGGAGCTGTTTTTT CASSKGNTGELFF
TRBJ2-5 many TRBD1 TRBV5-4 TGTGCCAGCAGCTTGGGGACAGGGGAAGAGACCCAGTACTTC CASSLGTGEETQYF
TRBJ1-1 . TRBD1 TRBV6-2/TRBV6-3 TGTGCCAGCGGACAGGGGTTTGAAGCTTTCTTT CASGQGFEAFF
TRBJ2-7 many . TRBV10-3 TGTGCCATCCGAGGGGGGGACAGAACCTACGAGCAGTACTTC CAIRGGDRTYEQYF
TRBJ2-7 . . TRBV5-1 TGCGCCAGCAGCAAAGGGCTCTACGAGCAGTACTTC CASSKGLYEQYF
TRBJ2-3 . TRBD2 TRBV27 TGTGCCAGCAGTTTCCGTGCCCGGACTAGCGGCAGCACAGATACGCAGTATTTT CASSFRARTSGSTDTQYF
TRBJ2-1 . TRBD2 TRBV12-3/TRBV12-4 TGTGCCAGCAGGTCGACTAGCGGGTTCCGCAATGAGCAGTTCTTC CASRSTSGFRNEQFF
TRBJ2-1 few . TRBV7-2 TGTGCCAGCAGCTTAGCGCTTGCAGATTACAATGAGCAGTTCTTC CASSLALADYNEQFF
TRBJ1-1 . . TRBV6-1 TGTGCCAGCAGTCTGCAGGGTGGCACTGAAGCTTTCTTT CASSLQGGTEAFF
TRBJ2-2 . TRBD2 TRBV9 TGTGCCAGCAGCGGCGCGGGGGGCTCGAACACCGGGGAGCTGTTTTTT CASSGAGGSNTGELFF
TRBJ2-1 few . TRBV7-9 TGTGCCAGCAGCTTACCCGCTGCATCCTACAATGAGCAGTTCTTC CASSLPAASYNEQFF
TRBJ2-7 . . TRBV6-2/TRBV6-3 TGTGCCAGCAGTTACTGGCAGTCCTACGAGCAGTACTTC CASSYWQSYEQYF
TRBJ2-4 . TRBD2 TRBV7-2 TGTGCCAGCAGCTTAAGCGTGGGACTAGAAAACATTCAGTACTTC CASSLSVGLENIQYF
TRBJ1-2 few . TRBV15 TGTGCCACCAGCAGGGACAAGAACTATGGCTACACCTTC CATSRDKNYGYTF
TRBJ1-2 . . TRBV20-1 TGCAGTGCTAGAGAAGGGACTACTAACTATGGCTACACCTTC CSAREGTTNYGYTF
TRBJ2-5 once TRBD2 TRBV10-3 TGTGCCCCCCCGACTAGCGGGAAATACGATGAGCAGTACTTC CAPPTSGKYDEQYF
TRBJ1-2 few . TRBV7-9 TGTGCCAGCAGCTTAGCGGAAAGACCCTACTATGGCTACACCTTC CASSLAERPYYGYTF
TRBJ2-3 . . TRBV9 TGTGCCAGCAGCGTAGTGGGGGGTACGCAGTATTTT CASSVVGGTQYF
TRBJ2-3 . TRBD2 TRBV10-3 TGTGCCACCCTAGGGACTACCTTCACAGATACGCAGTATTTT CATLGTTFTDTQYF
TRBJ1-6 once . TRBV7-9 TGTGCCAGCACCGCTCTGGGCACTTTTTCACCCCTCCACTTT CASTALGTFSPLHF
TRBJ2-7 . . TRBV28 TGTGCCAGCACCATAGGGGCAGAGCAGTACTTC CASTIGAEQYF
TRBJ1-4 . . TRBV6-6 TGTGCCAGCAGTACCAAACTTGGTAAACTGTTTTTT CASSTKLGKLFF
TRBJ2-1 . . TRBV20-1 TGCAGTGCTAGATCAGGGAAGGAGGCGGATGAGCAGTTCTTC CSARSGKEADEQFF
TRBJ2-7 many . TRBV27 TGTGCCAGCAGTTTTCAGGGTTCCGAGCAGTACTTC CASSFQGSEQYF
TRBJ1-1 few . TRBV9 TGTGCCAGCAGCGCCCTTACCCTACGGCGCAAGGAGAACACTGAAGCTTTCTTT CASSALTLRRKENTEAFF
TRBJ2-1 . . TRBV29-1 TGCAGCTCCTCCCGAGGGTCTGAGCAGTTCTTC CSSSRGSEQFF